This T cell receptor (beta chain) was recorded in a study of cytomegalovirus exposure and HLA in healthy donors. Findings and caveats of the study: One variant, a missense change in DCLRE1C, was linked in a later analysis to TCR beta V- and J-gene trimming. For most subjects, TCR beta sequences were reported to predict HLA-A and HLA-B alleles with accuracy. A later analysis associated roughly 15,000 TCR beta sequences with HLA alleles at a 0.05 false discovery rate.

Regarding this clone: Its antigen remains unknown. The junction shows a germline mismatch at one end, possibly a read error.

PCR primers comprised 60 Vbeta and 13 Jbeta primers. Profiling relied on immunoSEQ multiplex PCR, and the TCRdb table lists in-frame clones only, not all of them. The table shows about 140,000 clones, with roughly 74% occurring only once. Germline lookup yields CDR1 SGHRS and CDR2 YFSETQ. This CDR3 contains 13 residues. This chain uses TRBV5-1 with TRBJ2-1; D remains unclear. Material for sequencing was PBMCs. The receptor was derived from a woman aged 18-35 years in good health and CMV-seropositive. For the CDR3, the DNA is TGCGCCAGCAGCTTCTACTTACGAGGTGAGCGGTTCTTC. Translating it yields CASSFYLRGERFF.